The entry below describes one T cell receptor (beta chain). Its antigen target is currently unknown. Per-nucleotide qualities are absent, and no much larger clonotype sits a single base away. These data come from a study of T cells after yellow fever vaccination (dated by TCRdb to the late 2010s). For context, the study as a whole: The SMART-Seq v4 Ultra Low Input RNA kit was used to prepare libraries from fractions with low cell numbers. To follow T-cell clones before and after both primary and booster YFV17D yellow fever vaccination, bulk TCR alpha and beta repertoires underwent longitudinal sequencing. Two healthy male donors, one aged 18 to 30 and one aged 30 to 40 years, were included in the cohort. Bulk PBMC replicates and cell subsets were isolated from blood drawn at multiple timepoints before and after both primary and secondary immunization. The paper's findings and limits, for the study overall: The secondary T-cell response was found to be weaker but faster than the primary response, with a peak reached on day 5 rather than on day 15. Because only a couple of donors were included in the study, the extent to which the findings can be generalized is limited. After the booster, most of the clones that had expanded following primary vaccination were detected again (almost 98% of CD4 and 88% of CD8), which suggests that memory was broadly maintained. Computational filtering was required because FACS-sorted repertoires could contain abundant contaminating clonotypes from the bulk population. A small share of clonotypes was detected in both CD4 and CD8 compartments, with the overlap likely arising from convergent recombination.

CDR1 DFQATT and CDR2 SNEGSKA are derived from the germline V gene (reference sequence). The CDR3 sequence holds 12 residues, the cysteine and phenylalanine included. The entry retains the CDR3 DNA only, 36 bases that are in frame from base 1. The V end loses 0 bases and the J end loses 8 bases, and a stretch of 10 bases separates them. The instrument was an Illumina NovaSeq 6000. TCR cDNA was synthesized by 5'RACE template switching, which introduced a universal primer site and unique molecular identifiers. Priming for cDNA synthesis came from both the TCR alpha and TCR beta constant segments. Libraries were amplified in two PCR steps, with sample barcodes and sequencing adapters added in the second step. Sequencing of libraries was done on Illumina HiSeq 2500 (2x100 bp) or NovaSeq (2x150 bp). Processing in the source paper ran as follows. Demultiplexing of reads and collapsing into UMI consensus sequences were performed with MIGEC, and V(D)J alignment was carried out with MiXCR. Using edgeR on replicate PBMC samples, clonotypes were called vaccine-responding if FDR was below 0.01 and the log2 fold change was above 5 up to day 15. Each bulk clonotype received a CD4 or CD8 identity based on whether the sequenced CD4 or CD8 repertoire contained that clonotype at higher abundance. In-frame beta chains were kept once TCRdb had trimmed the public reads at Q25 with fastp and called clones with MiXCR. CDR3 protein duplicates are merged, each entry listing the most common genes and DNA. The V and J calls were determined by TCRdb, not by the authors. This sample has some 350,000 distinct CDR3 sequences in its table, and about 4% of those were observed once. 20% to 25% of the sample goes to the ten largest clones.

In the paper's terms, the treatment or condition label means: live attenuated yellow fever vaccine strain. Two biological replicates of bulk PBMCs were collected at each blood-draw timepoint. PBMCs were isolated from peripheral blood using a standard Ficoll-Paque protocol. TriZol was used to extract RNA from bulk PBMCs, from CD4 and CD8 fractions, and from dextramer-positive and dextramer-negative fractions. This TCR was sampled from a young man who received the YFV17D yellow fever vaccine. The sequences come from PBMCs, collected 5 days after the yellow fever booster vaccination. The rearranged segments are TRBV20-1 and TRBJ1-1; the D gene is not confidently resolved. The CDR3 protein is CSARDLRAEAFF. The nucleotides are TGCAGTGCTAGAGATTTACGGGCGGAAGCTTTCTTT.